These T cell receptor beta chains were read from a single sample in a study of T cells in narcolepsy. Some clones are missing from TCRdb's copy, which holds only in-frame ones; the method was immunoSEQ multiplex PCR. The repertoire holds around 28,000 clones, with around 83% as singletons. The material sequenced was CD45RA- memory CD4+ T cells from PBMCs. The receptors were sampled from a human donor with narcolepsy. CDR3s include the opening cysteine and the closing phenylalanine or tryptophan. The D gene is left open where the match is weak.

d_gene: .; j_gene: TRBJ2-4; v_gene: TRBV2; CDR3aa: CAITGGILAKNIQYF
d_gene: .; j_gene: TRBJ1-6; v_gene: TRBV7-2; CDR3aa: CASSQDGRRTSPLHF
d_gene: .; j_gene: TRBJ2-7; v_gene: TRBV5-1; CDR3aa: CASSFGGRVPYEQYF
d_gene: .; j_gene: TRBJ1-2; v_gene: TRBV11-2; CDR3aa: CASSLSQRGEGYTF
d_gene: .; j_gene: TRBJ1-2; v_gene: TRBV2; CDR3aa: CASSEVKGPYGYTF
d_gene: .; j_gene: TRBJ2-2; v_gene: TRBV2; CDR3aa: CASTGNRNTGELFF
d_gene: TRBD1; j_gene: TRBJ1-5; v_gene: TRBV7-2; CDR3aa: CASSPPGQGFLGQPQHF
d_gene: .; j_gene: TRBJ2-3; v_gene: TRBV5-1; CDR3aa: CASSLRQVGTDTQYF
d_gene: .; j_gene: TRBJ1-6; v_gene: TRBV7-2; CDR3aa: CASSLRGLDNSPLHF
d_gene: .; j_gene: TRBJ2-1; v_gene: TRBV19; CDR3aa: CASRDGLHNEQFF
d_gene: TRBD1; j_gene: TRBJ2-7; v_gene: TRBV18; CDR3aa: CASSLGTAGEQYF
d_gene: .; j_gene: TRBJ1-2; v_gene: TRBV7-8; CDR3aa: CASSLGGGTVPIYGYTF
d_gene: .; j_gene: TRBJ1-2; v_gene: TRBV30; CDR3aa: CAFTKRGRIYGYTF
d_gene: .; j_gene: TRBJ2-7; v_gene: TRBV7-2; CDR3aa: CASSLTGSWEQYF
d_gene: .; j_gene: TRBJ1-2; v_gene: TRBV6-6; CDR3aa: CASSSGVGYGYTF
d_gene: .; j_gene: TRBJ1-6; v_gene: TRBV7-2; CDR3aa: CATERGALSSPLHF
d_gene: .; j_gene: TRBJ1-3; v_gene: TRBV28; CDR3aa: CASSTSHTGSGNTIYF
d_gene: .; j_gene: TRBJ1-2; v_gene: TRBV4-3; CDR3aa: CASSQAGAYGYTF
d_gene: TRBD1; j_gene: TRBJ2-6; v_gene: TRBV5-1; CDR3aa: CASSAGTGVSGANVLTF
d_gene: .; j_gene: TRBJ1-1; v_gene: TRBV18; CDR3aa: CASSQGQNTEAFF
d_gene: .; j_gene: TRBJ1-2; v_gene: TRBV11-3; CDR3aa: CASSSRTGKDYGYTF
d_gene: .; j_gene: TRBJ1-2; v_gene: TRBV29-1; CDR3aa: CSVVTAYGYTF
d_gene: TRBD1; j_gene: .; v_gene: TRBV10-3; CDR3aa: CAISPGQNDEQYF
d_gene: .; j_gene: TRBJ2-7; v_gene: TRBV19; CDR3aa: CASSMRSTSYEQYF
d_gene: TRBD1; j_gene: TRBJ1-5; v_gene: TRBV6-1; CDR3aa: CASSTGEVQPQHF
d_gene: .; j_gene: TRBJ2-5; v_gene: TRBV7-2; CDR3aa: CASSKLSQETQYF
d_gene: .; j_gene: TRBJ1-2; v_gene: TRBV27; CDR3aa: CASRRDRNYGYTF
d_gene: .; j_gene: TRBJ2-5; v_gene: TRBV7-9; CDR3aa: CASSLGYTQEAQYF
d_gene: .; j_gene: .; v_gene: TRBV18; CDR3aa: CASSPRAGYYEQYF
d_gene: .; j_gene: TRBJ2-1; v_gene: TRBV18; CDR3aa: CASSPRSSGAYNEQFF
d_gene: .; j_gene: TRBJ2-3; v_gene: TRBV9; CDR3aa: CASSGPSDTQYF